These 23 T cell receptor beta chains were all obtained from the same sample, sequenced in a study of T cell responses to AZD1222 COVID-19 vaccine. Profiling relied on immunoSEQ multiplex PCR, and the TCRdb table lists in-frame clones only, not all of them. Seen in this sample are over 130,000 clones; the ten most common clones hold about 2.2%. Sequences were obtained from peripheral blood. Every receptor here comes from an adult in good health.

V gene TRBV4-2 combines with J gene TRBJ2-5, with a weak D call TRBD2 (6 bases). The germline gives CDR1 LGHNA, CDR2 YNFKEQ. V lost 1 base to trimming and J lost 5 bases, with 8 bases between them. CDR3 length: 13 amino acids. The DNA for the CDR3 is TGTGCCAGCAGCCAAGGGGGGGTTGAGACCCAGTACTTC. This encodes CASSQGGVETQYF.

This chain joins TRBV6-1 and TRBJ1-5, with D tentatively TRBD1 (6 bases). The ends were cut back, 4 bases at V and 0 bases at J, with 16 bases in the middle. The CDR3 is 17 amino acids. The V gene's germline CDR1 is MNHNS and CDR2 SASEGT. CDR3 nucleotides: TGTGCCAGCAGTGCGGAGACAGGCGATTATAGCAATCAGCCCCAGCATTTT. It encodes CASSAETGDYSNQPQHF.

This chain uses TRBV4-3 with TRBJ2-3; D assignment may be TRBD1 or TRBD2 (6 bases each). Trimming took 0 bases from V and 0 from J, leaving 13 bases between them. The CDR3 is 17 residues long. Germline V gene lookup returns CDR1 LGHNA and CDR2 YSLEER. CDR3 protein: CASSQDRRGVSTDTQYF. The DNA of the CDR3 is TGCGCCAGCAGCCAAGATAGGAGGGGGGTTAGCACAGATACGCAGTATTTT.

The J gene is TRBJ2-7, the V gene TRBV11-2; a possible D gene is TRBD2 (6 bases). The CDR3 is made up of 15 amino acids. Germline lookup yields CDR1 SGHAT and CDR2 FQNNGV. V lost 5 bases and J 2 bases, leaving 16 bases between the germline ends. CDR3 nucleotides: TGTGCCAGCAGCCACGGACACGGAGGGGCCTACGAGCAGTACTTC. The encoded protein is CASSHGHGGAYEQYF.

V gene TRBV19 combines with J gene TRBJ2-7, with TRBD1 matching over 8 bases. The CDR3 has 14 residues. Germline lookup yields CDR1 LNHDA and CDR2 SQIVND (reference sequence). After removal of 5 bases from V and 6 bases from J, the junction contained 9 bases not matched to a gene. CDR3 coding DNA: TGTGCCAGTAGTGAGCAGGGGGCGAAACTCGAGCAGTACTTC. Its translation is CASSEQGAKLEQYF.

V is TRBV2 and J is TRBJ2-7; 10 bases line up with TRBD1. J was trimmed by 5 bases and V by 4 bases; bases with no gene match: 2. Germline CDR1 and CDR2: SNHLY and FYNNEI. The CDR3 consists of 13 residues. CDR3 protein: CASSGDRGHEQYF. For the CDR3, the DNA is TGTGCCAGCAGTGGGGACAGGGGCCACGAGCAGTACTTC.

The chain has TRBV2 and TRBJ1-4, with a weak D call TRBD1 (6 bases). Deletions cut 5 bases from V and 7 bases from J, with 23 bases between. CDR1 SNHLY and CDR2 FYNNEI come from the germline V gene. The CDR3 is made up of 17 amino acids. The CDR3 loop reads CASSRKQLTGTGEKLFF. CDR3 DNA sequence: TGTGCCAGCAGTCGAAAGCAGCTTACAGGGACCGGTGAAAAACTGTTTTTT.

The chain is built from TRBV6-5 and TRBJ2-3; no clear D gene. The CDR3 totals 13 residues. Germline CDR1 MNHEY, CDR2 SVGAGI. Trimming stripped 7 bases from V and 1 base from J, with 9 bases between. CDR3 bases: TGTGCCAGCAATCGATTGGGCACAGATACGCAGTATTTT. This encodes CASNRLGTDTQYF.

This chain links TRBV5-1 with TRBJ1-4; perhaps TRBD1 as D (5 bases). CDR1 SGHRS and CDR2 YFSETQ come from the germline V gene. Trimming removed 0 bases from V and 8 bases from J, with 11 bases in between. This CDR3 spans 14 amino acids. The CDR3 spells CASSLAGRTEKLFF. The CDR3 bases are TGCGCCAGCAGCTTGGCGGGACGTACCGAAAAACTGTTTTTT.

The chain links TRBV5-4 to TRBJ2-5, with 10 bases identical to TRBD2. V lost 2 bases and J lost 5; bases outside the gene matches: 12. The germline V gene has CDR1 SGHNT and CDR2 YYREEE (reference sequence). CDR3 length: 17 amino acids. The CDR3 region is CASSLQRGGYSTETQYF. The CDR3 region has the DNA TGTGCCAGCAGCTTACAGCGGGGGGGTTATTCAACGGAGACCCAGTACTTC. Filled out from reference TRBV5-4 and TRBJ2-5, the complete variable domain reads ETGVTQSPTHLIKTRGQQVTLRCSSQSGHNTVSWYQQALGQGPQFIFQYYREEENGRGNFPPRFSGLQFPNYSSELNVNALELDDSALYLCASSLQRGGYSTETQYFGPGTRLLVL.

The CDR3 spells CASSSKPGQDYEQYF. For the CDR3, the DNA is TGTGCCAGCAGCTCCAAGCCGGGACAGGACTACGAGCAGTACTTC. The chain couples TRBV11-3 to TRBJ2-7; 8 positions agree with TRBD1. Looked up from germline, CDR1 is SGHNT and CDR2 is YENEEA. The V gene end was trimmed by 4 bases and the J gene end by 3 bases; junction bases not matched to a gene: 8. CDR3 length: 15 residues.

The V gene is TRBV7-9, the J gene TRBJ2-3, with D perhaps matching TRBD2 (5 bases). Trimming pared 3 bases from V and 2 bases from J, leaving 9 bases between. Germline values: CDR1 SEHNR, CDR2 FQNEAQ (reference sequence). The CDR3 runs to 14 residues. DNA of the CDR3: TGTGCCAGCAGCTTCGGCCTAGCCACAGATACGCAGTATTTT. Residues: CASSFGLATDTQYF. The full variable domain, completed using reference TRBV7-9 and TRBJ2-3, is DTGVSQNPRHKITKRGQNVTFRCDPISEHNRLYWYRQTLGQGPEFLTYFQNEAQLEKSRLLSDRFSAERPKGSFSTLEIQRTEQGDSAMYLCASSFGLATDTQYFGPGTRLTVL.

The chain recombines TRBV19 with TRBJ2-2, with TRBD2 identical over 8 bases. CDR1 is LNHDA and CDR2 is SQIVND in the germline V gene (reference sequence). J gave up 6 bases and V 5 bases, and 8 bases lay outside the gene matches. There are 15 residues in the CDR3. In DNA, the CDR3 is TGTGCCAGTAGTTCCGGGACTAGATGGTCCGGGGAGCTGTTTTTT. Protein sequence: CASSSGTRWSGELFF.

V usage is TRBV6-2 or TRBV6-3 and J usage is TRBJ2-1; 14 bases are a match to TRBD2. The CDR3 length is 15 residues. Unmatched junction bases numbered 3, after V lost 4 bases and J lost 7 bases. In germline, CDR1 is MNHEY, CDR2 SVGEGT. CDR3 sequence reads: CASSSRTSGGNEQFF. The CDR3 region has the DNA TGTGCCAGCAGTTCCAGGACTAGCGGGGGGAATGAGCAGTTCTTC.

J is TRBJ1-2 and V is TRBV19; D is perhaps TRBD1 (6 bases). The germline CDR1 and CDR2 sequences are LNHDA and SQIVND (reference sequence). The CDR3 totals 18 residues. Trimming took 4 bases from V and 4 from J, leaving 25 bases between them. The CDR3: CASSTQTGLGGLGYGYTF. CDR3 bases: TGTGCCAGTAGTACCCAGACAGGACTTGGAGGGTTGGGCTATGGCTACACCTTC.

The CDR3 DNA sequence: TGTGCCAGCAGCTTGGGTCAAGGGCTCGATACGCAGTATTTT. Its protein is CASSLGQGLDTQYF. This chain uses TRBV5-5 with TRBJ2-3, with unresolved D. The germline V gene encodes CDR1 SGHKS and CDR2 YYEKEE (reference sequence). V was clipped by 0 bases and J by 6 bases, with 11 bases between them. This CDR3 has 14 residues.

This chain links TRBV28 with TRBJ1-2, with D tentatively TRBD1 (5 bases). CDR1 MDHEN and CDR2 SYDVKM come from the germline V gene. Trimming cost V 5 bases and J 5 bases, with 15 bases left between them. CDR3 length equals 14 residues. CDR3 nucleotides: TGTGCCAGCAGTACCCAAGCAGGGTGGTATGGCTACACCTTC. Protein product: CASSTQAGWYGYTF.

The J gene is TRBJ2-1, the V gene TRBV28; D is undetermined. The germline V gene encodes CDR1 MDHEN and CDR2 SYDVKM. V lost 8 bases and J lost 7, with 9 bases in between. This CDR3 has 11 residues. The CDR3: CASGSSNEQFF. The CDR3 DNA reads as TGTGCCAGCGGTTCTAGTAATGAGCAGTTCTTC.

The CDR3 DNA reads TGTGCCAGCAGCCCCGACGACTCTAAAAACTACAATGAGCAGTTCTTC. It is translated as CASSPDDSKNYNEQFF. The chain recombines TRBV7-3 with TRBJ2-1; D is ambiguous. Germline values: CDR1 SGHTA, CDR2 FQGTGA. The CDR3 is 16 amino acids. V dropped 5 bases and J dropped 3 bases, with 17 bases sitting between them.

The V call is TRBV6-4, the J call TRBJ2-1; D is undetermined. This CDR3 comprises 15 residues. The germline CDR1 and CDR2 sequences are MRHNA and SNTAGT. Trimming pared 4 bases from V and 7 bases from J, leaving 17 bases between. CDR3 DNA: TGTGCCAGCAGTGTCATCCCCCTACCCCTGAATGAGCAGTTCTTC. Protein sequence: CASSVIPLPLNEQFF.

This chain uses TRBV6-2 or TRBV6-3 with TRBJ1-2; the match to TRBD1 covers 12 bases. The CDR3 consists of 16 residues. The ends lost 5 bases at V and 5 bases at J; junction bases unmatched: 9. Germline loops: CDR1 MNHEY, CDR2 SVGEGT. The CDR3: CASSPAGTGGGYGYTF. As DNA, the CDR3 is TGTGCCAGCAGTCCCGCTGGGACAGGGGGCGGGTATGGCTACACCTTC.

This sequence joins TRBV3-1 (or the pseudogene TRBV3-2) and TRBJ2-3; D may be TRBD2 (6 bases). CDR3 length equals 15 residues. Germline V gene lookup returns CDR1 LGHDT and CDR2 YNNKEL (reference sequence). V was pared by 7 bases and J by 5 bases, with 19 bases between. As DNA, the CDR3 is TGTGCCAGCACCCCGGGACTGGGGGTCGGAGATACGCAGTATTTT. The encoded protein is CASTPGLGVGDTQYF.

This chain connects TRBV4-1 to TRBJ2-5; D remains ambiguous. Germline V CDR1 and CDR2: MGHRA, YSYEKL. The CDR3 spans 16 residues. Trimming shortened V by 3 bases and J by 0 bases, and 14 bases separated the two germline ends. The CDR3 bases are TGCGCCAGCAGCCAGCCCAGTCCAGTTTACCAAGAGACCCAGTACTTC. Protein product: CASSQPSPVYQETQYF.